A selection of T cell receptor beta chains follows, all from one sample in a study of cytomegalovirus exposure and HLA in healthy donors. Method: immunoSEQ multiplex PCR; TCRdb's copy keeps in-frame clones and lacks some. The sample includes around 180,000 clones, approximately 84% of them seen just once. Material for sequencing was PBMCs. The receptors here all came from a man in his late teens or twenties in good health and CMV-seropositive. Both conserved end residues are part of each CDR3. The D gene is left open where the match is weak. Where a row states a size, it is once, few, many or the class of an expanded clone; other rows omit it.

len,j_gene,abundance,d_gene,v_gene,CDR3aa,CDR3nt
14,TRBJ1-3,-,TRBD1,TRBV7-2,CASSLGNRGDTIYF,TGTGCCAGCAGCTTAGGGAACAGGGGGGACACCATATATTTT
14,TRBJ1-5,-,-,TRBV7-2,CASSLAQGNQPQHF,TGTGCCAGCAGCTTAGCGCAGGGTAATCAGCCCCAGCATTTT
14,TRBJ1-1,-,-,TRBV5-6,CASSLFQGYTEAFF,TGTGCCAGCAGCTTATTCCAGGGATACACTGAAGCTTTCTTT
14,TRBJ1-2,few,TRBD1,TRBV10-3,CAISGQGTSLGYTF,TGTGCCATCAGTGGACAGGGCACATCCTTAGGCTACACCTTC
17,TRBJ2-1,-,TRBD2,TRBV7-8,CASSLGSSGRRHNEQFF,TGTGCCAGCAGCTTAGGGTCTAGCGGGAGGCGGCACAATGAGCAGTTCTTC
11,TRBJ2-7,-,-,TRBV2,CASIGSYEQYF,TGTGCCAGCATTGGGAGTTACGAGCAGTACTTC
14,TRBJ2-1,-,-,TRBV5-1,CASSLTAGGNEQFF,TGCGCCAGCAGCTTGACGGCCGGGGGCAATGAGCAGTTCTTC
12,TRBJ2-1,-,-,TRBV6-1,CASSPIATKQFF,TGTGCCAGCAGCCCTATCGCCACTAAGCAGTTCTTC
15,TRBJ1-3,-,-,TRBV27,CASSSTHYSGNTIYF,TGTGCCAGCAGTTCGACTCATTACTCTGGAAACACCATATATTTT
15,TRBJ2-3,-,TRBD2,TRBV5-1,CASSRDGTRSDTQYF,TGCGCCAGCAGCCGAGACGGGACTAGATCAGATACGCAGTATTTT
12,TRBJ1-1,-,TRBD1,TRBV28,CASRSQTGGAFF,TGTGCCAGCAGATCCCAGACAGGGGGAGCTTTCTTT
14,TRBJ2-3,-,TRBD2,TRBV5-4,CASSYSGTTDTQYF,TGTGCCAGCAGCTACAGCGGGACCACAGATACGCAGTATTTT
15,TRBJ1-2,-,TRBD1,TRBV6-5,CASTGQGLVGYGYTF,TGTGCCAGCACCGGACAGGGTTTGGTGGGCTATGGCTACACCTTC
14,TRBJ1-5,few,-,TRBV27,CASSSSYRAQPQHF,TGTGCCAGCAGTTCCTCCTACAGGGCCCAGCCCCAGCATTTT
14,TRBJ2-3,many,TRBD1,TRBV6-4,CASSDSQGADTQYF,TGTGCCAGCAGTGACTCACAGGGGGCAGATACGCAGTATTTT
17,TRBJ2-2,-,TRBD1,TRBV9,CASSGGPGQGAAGELFF,TGTGCCAGCAGCGGGGGGCCGGGACAGGGGGCAGCCGGGGAGCTGTTTTTT
14,TRBJ2-1,-,TRBD2,TRBV11-1,CASSFGLADNEQFF,TGTGCCAGCAGCTTTGGACTAGCCGACAATGAGCAGTTCTTC